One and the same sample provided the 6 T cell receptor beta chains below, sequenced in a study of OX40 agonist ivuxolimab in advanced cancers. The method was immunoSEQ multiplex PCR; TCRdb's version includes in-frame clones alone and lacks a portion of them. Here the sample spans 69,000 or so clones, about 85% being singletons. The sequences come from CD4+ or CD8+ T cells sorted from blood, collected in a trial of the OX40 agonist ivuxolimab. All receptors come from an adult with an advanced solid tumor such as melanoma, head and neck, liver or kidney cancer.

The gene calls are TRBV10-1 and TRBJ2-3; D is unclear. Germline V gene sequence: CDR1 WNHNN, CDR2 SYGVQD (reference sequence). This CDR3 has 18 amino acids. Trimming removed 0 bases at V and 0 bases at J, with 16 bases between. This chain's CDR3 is CASSESGLGKGSTDTQYF. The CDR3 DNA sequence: TGCGCCAGCAGTGAGTCCGGGTTGGGGAAAGGGAGCACAGATACGCAGTATTTT.

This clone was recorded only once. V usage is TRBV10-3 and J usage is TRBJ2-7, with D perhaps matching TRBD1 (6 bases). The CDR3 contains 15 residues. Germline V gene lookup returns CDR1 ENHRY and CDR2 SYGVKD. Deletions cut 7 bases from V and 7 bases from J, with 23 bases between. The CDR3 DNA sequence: TGTGCCATCAACACTGGAGTGGGGGCGCCGGGGGAGCAGTACTTC. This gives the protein CAINTGVGAPGEQYF.

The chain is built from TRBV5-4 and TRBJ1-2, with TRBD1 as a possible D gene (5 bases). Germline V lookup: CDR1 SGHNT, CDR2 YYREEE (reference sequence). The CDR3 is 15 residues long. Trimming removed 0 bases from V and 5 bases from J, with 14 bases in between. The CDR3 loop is CASSLAAMGEYGYTF. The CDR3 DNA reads TGTGCCAGCAGCTTGGCCGCTATGGGGGAGTATGGCTACACCTTC.

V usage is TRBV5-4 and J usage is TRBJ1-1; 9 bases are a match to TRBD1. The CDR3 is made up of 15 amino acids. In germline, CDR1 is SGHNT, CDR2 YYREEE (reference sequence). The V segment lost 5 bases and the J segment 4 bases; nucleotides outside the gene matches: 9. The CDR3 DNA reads TGTGCCAGCAGTCCTACAGGGGGCAGGATCACTGAAGCTTTCTTT. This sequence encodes CASSPTGGRITEAFF.

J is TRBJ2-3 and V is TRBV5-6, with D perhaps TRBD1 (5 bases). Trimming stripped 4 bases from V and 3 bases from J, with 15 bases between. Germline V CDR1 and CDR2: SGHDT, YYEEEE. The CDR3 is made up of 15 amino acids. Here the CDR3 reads CASSPRGKGTDTQYF. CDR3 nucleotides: TGTGCCAGCAGCCCAAGGGGTAAGGGGACAGATACGCAGTATTTT.

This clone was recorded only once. As DNA, the CDR3 is TGTGCCAGCAGCGCCTCAGGGCCGCAGTACTTC. Its translation is CASSASGPQYF. This sequence joins TRBV7-2 and TRBJ2-7, with a tentative D call TRBD1 (5 bases). The germline gives CDR1 SGHTA, CDR2 FQGNSA. The CDR3 consists of 11 residues. Deletions cut 5 bases from V and 9 bases from J, with 11 bases between.